Only a few counts were recorded for the clone carrying this TCR beta chain. This entry is derived from a study of T cells after yellow fever vaccination. Germline loops: CDR1 MGHRA, CDR2 YSYEKL. The CDR3 consists of 15 residues. V dropped 0 bases and J dropped 5; count of bases not matched to a gene: 3. TCRdb re-called the 5' RACE reads with MiXCR, one entry per CDR3 protein. The sample has 620,000 or so distinct CDR3 sequences; roughly 17% are singletons. The chain combines TRBV4-1 with TRBJ2-1; 8 nucleotides align to TRBD1. The source was PBMCs, collected 5 to 6 days after the first yellow fever vaccination. This sequence was found in a man between 18 and 29 years old who received the YFV17D yellow fever vaccine. DNA for the CDR3: TGCGCCAGCAGCCAAGAGCAGGGGGCAAACAATGAGCAGTTCTTC. It codes for CASSQEQGANNEQFF.